This TCR beta chain was obtained from a study of naive and memory T cell subsets. Regarding the study as a whole: This RNA-based method may be sensitive to activation-related transcript changes.

V trimming: 1 base; J trimming: 5 bases; junction bases outside the gene matches: 4. The CDR3 runs 13 residues. CDR1 GTSNPN and CDR2 SVGIG come from the germline V gene (reference sequence). This clonotype was seen ten or more times. Its specificity is not known. An oligonucleotide containing a UMI was ligated to the 3' end of TCR cDNA. Ligated cDNA underwent four rounds of PCR with nested alpha and beta constant region primers and SP2. TCRdb re-derived calls from the 5' RACE reads in MiXCR, one entry per CDR3 protein. The repertoire includes 48,000 or so distinct CDR3 sequences, approximately 4.5% of them detected once, and about 0.8% sits in the top ten.

The gene calls are TRBV30 and TRBJ2-7; TRBD2 matches at 8 bases. This clonotype was obtained from a female donor in good health. The CDR3 DNA reads TGTGCCTGGAGTGCCGGGACTAGGAACGAGCAGTACTTC. This codes for CAWSAGTRNEQYF.